The 6 T cell receptor beta chains below were found in one sample sequenced in a study of shared clonotypes between healthy human individuals. Here immunoSEQ multiplex PCR was the method, and the copy in TCRdb shows in-frame clones only, minus some. This table holds around 640,000 clones, approximately 96% found once. Naive CD8 cells were CD45RO-negative, positively selected for CCR7, excluding terminally differentiated effector memory CD45RA+ cells. Sequencing was performed on naive CD8+ T cells sorted from blood. These receptors came from a woman between 25 and 40 years old in good health.

For the CDR3, the DNA is TGTGCCATCAGTGAGTCGCCGGACAGGCTAGAAGATACGCAGTATTTT. It is translated as CAISESPDRLEDTQYF. The chain combines TRBV10-3 with TRBJ2-3, with 7 bases aligning to TRBD1. CDR1 and CDR2 from the germline V gene are ENHRY and SYGVKD. V shed 0 bases and J 5 bases; nucleotides not matched to a gene: 8. The CDR3 sequence is 16 residues long.

This clone turned up a few times. V and J are TRBV6-1 and TRBJ2-5; D is unclear. The germline V gene has CDR1 MNHNS and CDR2 SASEGT. The V end lost 7 bases, the J end lost 2 bases, and 11 bases lay between the germline ends. The CDR3 contains 13 residues. The CDR3 nucleotides read TGTGCCAGCACCGCCGCATATCAAGAGACCCAGTACTTC. Encoded protein: CASTAAYQETQYF.

The rearrangement joins TRBV19 to TRBJ2-1; D is unclear. Germline V lookup: CDR1 LNHDA, CDR2 SQIVND (reference sequence). Trimming shortened V by 0 bases and J by 2 bases, and 11 bases separated the two germline ends. The CDR3 is made up of 16 amino acids. This CDR3 is CASSIDVGRTYNEQFF. CDR3 coding DNA: TGTGCCAGTAGTATAGATGTCGGGCGGACCTACAATGAGCAGTTCTTC.

The chain joins TRBV4-1 to TRBJ1-4; D ambiguous. The ends were cut back, 3 bases at V and 5 bases at J, with 16 bases in the middle. The CDR3 spans 16 residues. Germline-derived CDR1 and CDR2 are MGHRA and YSYEKL. The CDR3 here is CASSHLSRATNEKLFF. The CDR3 coding sequence is TGCGCCAGCAGCCACCTCAGTCGGGCCACGAATGAAAAACTGTTTTTT.

The chain recombines TRBV10-3 with TRBJ2-7, with D tentatively TRBD1 (6 bases). CDR3 size: 14 residues. Between the trimmed V and J ends, which lost 4 bases and 5 bases, there was a span of 15 bases. Looked up from germline, CDR1 is ENHRY and CDR2 is SYGVKD. CDR3 sequence reads: CAISVGTPEHEQYF. CDR3 DNA sequence: TGTGCCATCAGTGTTGGGACACCCGAACACGAGCAGTACTTC.

V usage is TRBV7-9 and J usage is TRBJ1-6; a possible D gene is TRBD1 (5 bases). V was trimmed by 8 bases and J by 5 bases, leaving 16 bases between them. Germline values: CDR1 SEHNR, CDR2 FQNEAQ (reference sequence). This CDR3 has 15 residues. The CDR3 here is CASSGGWVDNSPLHF. The CDR3 DNA reads TGTGCCAGCTCCGGGGGTTGGGTGGATAATTCACCCCTCCACTTT.